The clone carrying this T cell receptor beta chain was seen a few times. These data belong to a study of spatial heterogeneity in lung cancer. Time point described: sample taken at primary tumor resection. Sequencing of whole RNA from tumor, nontumor lung or frozen PBMC involved no sorting. The donor group consisted of around 66 patients who had untreated, early-stage non-small cell lung cancer. TCRdb reprocessed the 5' RACE reads with MiXCR, giving one entry per CDR3 protein. The sample lists more than 75,000 distinct CDR3 sequences, 10% to 15% occurring once. Germline CDR1 and CDR2: KGHSH and LQKENI. Trimming took off 3 bases at V and 7 bases at J, with 15 bases between the two ends. CDR3 length: 14 amino acids.

Sequences were derived from PBMCs, sampled at surgery. The chain uses TRBV18 and TRBJ1-1; D remains ambiguous. The receptor comes from a male donor with early-stage non-small cell lung cancer. CDR3: CASSPPLSGREAFF. The CDR3 region has the DNA TGTGCCAGCTCACCTCCTTTATCAGGCCGTGAAGCTTTCTTT.